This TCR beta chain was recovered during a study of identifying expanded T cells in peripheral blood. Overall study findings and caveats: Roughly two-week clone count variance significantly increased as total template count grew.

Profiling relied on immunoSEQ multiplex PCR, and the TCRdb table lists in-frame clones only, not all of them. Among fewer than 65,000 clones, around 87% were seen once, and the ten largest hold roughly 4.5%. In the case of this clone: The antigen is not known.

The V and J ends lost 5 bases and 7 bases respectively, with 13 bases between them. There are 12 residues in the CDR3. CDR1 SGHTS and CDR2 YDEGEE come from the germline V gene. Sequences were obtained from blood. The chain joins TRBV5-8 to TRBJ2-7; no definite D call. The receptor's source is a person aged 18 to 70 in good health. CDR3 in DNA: TGTGCCAGCAGTTCAATCCTGGGGGAGCAGTACTTC. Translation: CASSSILGEQYF.